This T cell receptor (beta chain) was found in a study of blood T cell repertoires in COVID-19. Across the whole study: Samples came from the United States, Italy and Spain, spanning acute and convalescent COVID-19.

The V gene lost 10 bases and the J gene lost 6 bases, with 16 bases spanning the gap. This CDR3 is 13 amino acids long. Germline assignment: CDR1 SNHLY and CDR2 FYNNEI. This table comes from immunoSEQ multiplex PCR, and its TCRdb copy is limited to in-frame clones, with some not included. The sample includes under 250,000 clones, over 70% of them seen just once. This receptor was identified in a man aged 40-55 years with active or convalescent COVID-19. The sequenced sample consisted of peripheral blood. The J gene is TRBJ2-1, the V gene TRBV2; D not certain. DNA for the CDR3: TGTGCCACCTCCCGGTTAGATCGCAATGAGCAGTTCTTC. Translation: CATSRLDRNEQFF.